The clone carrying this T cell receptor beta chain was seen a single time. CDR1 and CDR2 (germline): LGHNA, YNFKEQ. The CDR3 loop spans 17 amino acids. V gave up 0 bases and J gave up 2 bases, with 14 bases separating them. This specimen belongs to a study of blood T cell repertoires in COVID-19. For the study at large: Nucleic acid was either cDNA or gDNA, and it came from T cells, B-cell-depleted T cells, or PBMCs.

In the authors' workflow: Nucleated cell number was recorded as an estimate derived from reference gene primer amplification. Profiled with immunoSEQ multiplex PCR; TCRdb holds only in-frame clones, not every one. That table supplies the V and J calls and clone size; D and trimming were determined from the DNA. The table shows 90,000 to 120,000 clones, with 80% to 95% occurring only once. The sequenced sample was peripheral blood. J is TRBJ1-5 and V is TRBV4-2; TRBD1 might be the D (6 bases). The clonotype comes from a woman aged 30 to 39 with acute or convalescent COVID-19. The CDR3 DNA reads TGTGCCAGCAGCCAAGATCACGCCAGGGGAGGCAATCAGCCCCAGCATTTT. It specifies CASSQDHARGGNQPQHF.